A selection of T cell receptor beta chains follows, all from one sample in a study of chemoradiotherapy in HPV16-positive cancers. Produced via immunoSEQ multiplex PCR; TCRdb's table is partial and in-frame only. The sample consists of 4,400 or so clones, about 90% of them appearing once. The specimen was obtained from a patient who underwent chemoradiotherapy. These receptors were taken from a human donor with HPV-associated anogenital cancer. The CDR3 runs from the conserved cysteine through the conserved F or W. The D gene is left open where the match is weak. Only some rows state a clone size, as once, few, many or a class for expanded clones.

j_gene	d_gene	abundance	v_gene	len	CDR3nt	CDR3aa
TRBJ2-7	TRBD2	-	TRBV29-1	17	TGCAGCGTTGGCCCCCATCCCACTAGCGGGGGAACCTACGAGCAGTACTTC	CSVGPHPTSGGTYEQYF
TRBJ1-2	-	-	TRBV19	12	TGTGCCAGTAGTATCATACTCAATGGCTACACCTTC	CASSIILNGYTF
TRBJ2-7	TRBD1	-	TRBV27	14	TGTGCCAGCAGTCGCCGGGACAGGGGGGACGAGCAGTACTTC	CASSRRDRGDEQYF
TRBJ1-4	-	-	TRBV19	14	TGTGCCAGTAGTCTCCGGACTACTAATGAAAAACTGTTTTTT	CASSLRTTNEKLFF
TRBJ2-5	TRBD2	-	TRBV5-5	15	TGTGCCAGCAGCTTTCCAGCGGGAGATCCGGAGACCCAGTACTTC	CASSFPAGDPETQYF
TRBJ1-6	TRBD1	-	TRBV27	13	TGTGCCAGCAGGGGGCAGGGGGATTCACCCCTCCACTTT	CASRGQGDSPLHF
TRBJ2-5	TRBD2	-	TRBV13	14	TGTGCCAGCAGGAATAGACTAGCGGAAGAGACCCAGTACTTC	CASRNRLAEETQYF
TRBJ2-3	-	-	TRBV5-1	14	TGCGCCAGCAGCTTGGCCCAACAGGGTATCACGCAGTATTTT	CASSLAQQGITQYF
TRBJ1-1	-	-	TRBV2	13	TGTGCCAGCAAAGCCGACATGAACACTGAAGCTTTCTTT	CASKADMNTEAFF
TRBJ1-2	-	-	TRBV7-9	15	TGTGCCAGCAGCTTATCCGGCCAGGCCGCCGGTGGCTACACCTTC	CASSLSGQAAGGYTF
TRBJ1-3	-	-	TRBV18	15	TGTGCCAGCTCACCCCTGATGGTGGGATCGGACACCATATATTTT	CASSPLMVGSDTIYF
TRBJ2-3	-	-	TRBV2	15	TGTGCCAGCAGTGAAGTGGGACGAGGTACAGATACGCAGTATTTT	CASSEVGRGTDTQYF
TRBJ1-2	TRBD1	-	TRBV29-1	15	TGCAGCACCGGACAGGGCGTTTCGGGTAACTATGGCTACACCTTC	CSTGQGVSGNYGYTF
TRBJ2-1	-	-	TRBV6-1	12	TGTGCCAGCAGGGCGGCCCGCTCTGAGCAGTTCTTC	CASRAARSEQFF
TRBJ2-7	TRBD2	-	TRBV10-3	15	TGTGCCATCAGTGAGTCGCGGGGGGACCCTTCCGAGCAGTACTTC	CAISESRGDPSEQYF
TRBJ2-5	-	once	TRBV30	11	TGTGCCTGGAGGGGGAAAGAGACCCAGTACTTC	CAWRGKETQYF
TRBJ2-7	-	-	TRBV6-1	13	TGTGCCAGCACCCGCCCAGCGACCTACGAGCAGTACTTC	CASTRPATYEQYF
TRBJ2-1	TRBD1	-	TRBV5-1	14	TGCGCCAGCGAAGGACAGGGGGTCTACAATGAGCAGTTCTTC	CASEGQGVYNEQFF
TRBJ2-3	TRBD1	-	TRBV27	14	TGTGCCAGCAGCCGGGACAGGGGGAGAGATACGCAGTATTTT	CASSRDRGRDTQYF
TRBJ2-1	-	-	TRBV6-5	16	TGTGCCAGCAGTTACTCGAGAGGGGCCGTCGACAATGAGCAGTTCTTC	CASSYSRGAVDNEQFF
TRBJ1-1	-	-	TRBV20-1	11	TGCAGTTCGAGGGGGAACACTGAAGCTTTCTTT	CSSRGNTEAFF
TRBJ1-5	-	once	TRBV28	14	TGTGCCAGCGAGGGGATCAAGGGCAATCAGCCCCAGCATTTT	CASEGIKGNQPQHF
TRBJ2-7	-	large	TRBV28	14	TGTGCCAGCACTACTGGGGCTCCCAACTACGAGCAGTACTTC	CASTTGAPNYEQYF
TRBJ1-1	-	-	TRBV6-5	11	TGTGCCAGCAGCCGATACAGGGCAGCTTTCTTT	CASSRYRAAFF
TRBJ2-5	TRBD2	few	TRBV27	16	TGTGCCAGCAGCGCGACTAGCGGGAGAGTTGGAGAGACCCAGTACTTC	CASSATSGRVGETQYF
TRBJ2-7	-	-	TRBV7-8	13	TGTGCCAGCAGCCTCCCAAGTGTCAACGAGCAGTACTTC	CASSLPSVNEQYF
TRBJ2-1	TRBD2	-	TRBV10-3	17	TGTGCCATCAGTGAGTACCGGACTAGCGGCAAAGACAATGAGCAGTTCTTC	CAISEYRTSGKDNEQFF
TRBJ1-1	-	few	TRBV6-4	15	TGTGCCAGCAGTCCCTCCGCGGGGTCGGGGACTGAAGCTTTCTTT	CASSPSAGSGTEAFF
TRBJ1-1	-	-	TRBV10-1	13	TGCGCCAGCAAGGCTCAGATCAACACTGAAGCTTTCTTT	CASKAQINTEAFF
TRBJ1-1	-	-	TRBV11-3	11	TGTGCCAGCAGCTTAAGGACTGAAGCTTTCTTT	CASSLRTEAFF
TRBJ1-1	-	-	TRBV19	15	TGTGCCAGTAGTATAGAGGCGTGGTCGAACACTGAAGCTTTCTTT	CASSIEAWSNTEAFF
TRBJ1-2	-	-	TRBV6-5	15	TGTGCCAGCAGCCTCGGGGCTGCCGGGCGGTATGGCTACACCTTC	CASSLGAAGRYGYTF
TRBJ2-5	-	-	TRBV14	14	TGTGCCAGCAGCAGGGCCGGATTGGGGGAGACCCAGTACTTC	CASSRAGLGETQYF
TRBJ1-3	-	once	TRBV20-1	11	TGCAGTGCTCTTCATGGAAACACCATATATTTT	CSALHGNTIYF
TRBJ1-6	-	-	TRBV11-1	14	TGTGCCAGCAAGGACGGACCTGTCCGGGCACCCCTCCACTTT	CASKDGPVRAPLHF
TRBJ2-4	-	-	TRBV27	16	TGTGCCAGCAGTTTGGGGTGGGAGACGGCCAAAAACATTCAGTACTTC	CASSLGWETAKNIQYF
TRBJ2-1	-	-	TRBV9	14	TGTGCCAGCAGCGTAGATAGACTCGAGGATGAGCAGTTCTTC	CASSVDRLEDEQFF
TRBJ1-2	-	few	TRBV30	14	TGTGCCTGGAAACTCCCTGTAGCTAACTATGGCTACACCTTC	CAWKLPVANYGYTF
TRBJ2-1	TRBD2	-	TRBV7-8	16	TGTGCCAGCAGACCTACCCTCGGGACTATCCTTCATGAGCAGTTCTTC	CASRPTLGTILHEQFF
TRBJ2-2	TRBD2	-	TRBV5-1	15	TGCGCCAGCAGCTTGACGCCGGGGGGGACCGGGGAGCTGTTTTTT	CASSLTPGGTGELFF
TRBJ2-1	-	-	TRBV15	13	TGTGCCACCAGCAGAGTCCGCGTGGATGAGCAGTTCTTC	CATSRVRVDEQFF
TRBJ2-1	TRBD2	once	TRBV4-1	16	TGCGCCAGCAGCCAGGAAGCGGGAGGGTCCTACAATGAGCAGTTCTTC	CASSQEAGGSYNEQFF
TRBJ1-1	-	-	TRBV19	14	TGTGCCAGTAGTATACGCCTTCAGCACACTGAAGCTTTCTTT	CASSIRLQHTEAFF
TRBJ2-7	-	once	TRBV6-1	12	TGTGCCAGCAGTATGGTCTCCTACGAGCAGTACTTC	CASSMVSYEQYF
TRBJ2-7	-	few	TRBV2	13	TGTGCCAGCAGTGGGGATAGACTCTACGAGCAGTACTTC	CASSGDRLYEQYF
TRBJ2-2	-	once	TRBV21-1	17	TGTGCCAGCAGCAAGGGTCCGGCGGGAGAGAACACCGGGGAGCTGTTTTTT	CASSKGPAGENTGELFF
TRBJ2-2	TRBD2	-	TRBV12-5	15	TGTGCTAGTACCCCGGGACTAGGGAACACCGGGGAGCTGTTTTTT	CASTPGLGNTGELFF
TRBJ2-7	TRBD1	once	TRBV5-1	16	TGCGCCAGCAGCACCCTACAGACAGGGAAAGGTGACGAGCAGTACTTC	CASSTLQTGKGDEQYF
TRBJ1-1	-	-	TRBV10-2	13	TGCGCCAGCAGTGATAGAGGGATCACTGAAGCTTTCTTT	CASSDRGITEAFF
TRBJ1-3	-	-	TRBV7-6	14	TGTGCCAGCAGCGTCGACCTGAAGGGAAACACCATATATTTT	CASSVDLKGNTIYF
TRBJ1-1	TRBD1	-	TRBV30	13	TGTGCCTGGAGTCCCAGGGGGGCCACTGAAGCTTTCTTT	CAWSPRGATEAFF
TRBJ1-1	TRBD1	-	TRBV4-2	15	TGTGCCAGCAGCCAAGCCCGGACAGGAGGGACTGAAGCTTTCTTT	CASSQARTGGTEAFF
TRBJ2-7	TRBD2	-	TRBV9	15	TGTGCCAGCAGCGTAGGGGCTAGCGGGTGGGACGAGCAGTACTTC	CASSVGASGWDEQYF